The 32 T cell receptor beta chains given below trace back to one sample, sequenced in a study of CD8 T cells in ankylosing spondylitis. TCRdb analysed the 5' RACE reads with MiXCR anew, one entry per CDR3 protein. The sample lists under 300,000 distinct CDR3 sequences, 15% to 20% occurring once. Sequencing was performed on blood, either unsorted or a sorted T cell fraction (not recorded which). The receptors stem from a male donor with ankylosing spondylitis or in good health (not recorded which).

This chain links TRBV27 with TRBJ2-1, with 7 bases that match TRBD2. The CDR3 is 15 amino acids. With 3 bases clipped from V and 6 bases from J, the junction kept 8 bases outside the gene matches. Germline CDR1 MNHEY, CDR2 SMNVEV (reference sequence). The CDR3 spells CASSFGTTVGNEQFF. The CDR3 nucleotides are TGTGCCAGCAGTTTTGGGACTACGGTTGGCAATGAGCAGTTCTTC.

This clonotype has just one count. This chain links TRBV29-1 with TRBJ2-2; D remains unclear. The germline V gene has CDR1 SQVTM and CDR2 ANQGSEA. CDR3 length: 13 residues. Deletions cut 7 bases from V and 1 base from J, with 10 bases between. DNA of the CDR3: TGCAGCGGACAAACAGAGAACACCGGGGAGCTGTTTTTT. Amino acids: CSGQTENTGELFF.

In this sample, this clonotype turned up a few times. The chain uses TRBV6-2 or TRBV6-3 and TRBJ2-7; D is perhaps TRBD2 (6 bases). The CDR3 consists of 17 residues. From germline, CDR1 is MNHEY and CDR2 SVGEGT. V lost 2 bases and J 3 bases, leaving 20 bases between the germline ends. CDR3 coding DNA: TGTGCCAGCAGTTACCCAAGTTTCTGGACTACGCGCTACGAGCAGTACTTC. Amino acids: CASSYPSFWTTRYEQYF.

The chain joins TRBV20-1 to TRBJ2-7; 10 nucleotides line up with TRBD2. Looked up from germline, CDR1 is DFQATT and CDR2 is SNEGSKA (reference sequence). V lost 0 bases, J lost 7 bases, and 12 bases stayed unmatched. The CDR3 covers 16 residues. CDR3 DNA: TGCAGTGCTAGAGACGAGGGGACTAGCGACCTGTTGGAGCAGTACTTC. It specifies CSARDEGTSDLLEQYF.

This clonotype was picked up a small number of times. V is TRBV4-1 and J is TRBJ2-7, with 11 bases lining up with TRBD2. The length of the CDR3 is 17 residues. Looked up from germline, CDR1 is MGHRA and CDR2 is YSYEKL. With V trimmed by 2 bases and J by 1 base, 7 bases remained unmatched. The CDR3 reads CASSQRPGLAASYEQYF. DNA for the CDR3: TGCGCCAGCAGCCAACGACCGGGACTAGCGGCGTCCTACGAGCAGTACTTC.

This clonotype showed up just a few times. The rearrangement uses TRBV4-1 and TRBJ1-2; D call uncertain. V was cut by 1 base and J by 4 bases, with 10 bases left in between. Germline V gene lookup returns CDR1 MGHRA and CDR2 YSYEKL. The CDR3 runs to 14 residues. CDR3 sequence (DNA): TGCGCCAGCAGCCAAGGACCGGCGAGCTATGGCTACACCTTC. It translates to CASSQGPASYGYTF.

Only a few counts were recorded for this clonotype. This chain connects TRBV6-2 or TRBV6-3 to TRBJ2-1, with 7 positions matching TRBD2. The CDR3 contains 16 residues. Germline V CDR1 and CDR2: MNHEY, SVGEGT. V lost 5 bases, J lost 8 bases, and 15 bases stayed unmatched. CDR3 protein: CASSPREGDYSDEQFF. CDR3 sequence (DNA): TGTGCCAGCAGTCCTAGGGAGGGCGATTACAGCGATGAGCAGTTCTTC.

This clonotype was found many times. J is TRBJ2-2 and V is TRBV6-4; TRBD2 is a possible D gene (6 bases). V gave up 4 bases and J gave up 5 bases, with 11 bases separating them. Germline values: CDR1 MRHNA, CDR2 SNTAGT. This CDR3 has 14 amino acids. The CDR3 region has the DNA TGTGCCAGCAGTGCGGGGGACGAAACCGGGGAGCTGTTTTTT. Encoded protein: CASSAGDETGELFF.

The CDR3 spells CASSLDGGLPFSGNTIYF. The DNA for the CDR3 is TGTGCCAGCAGCTTAGATGGGGGGCTCCCCTTCTCTGGAAACACCATATATTTT. The genes are TRBV11-2 and TRBJ1-3; the D gene is possibly TRBD1 (6 bases). The germline V and J ends were trimmed by 0 bases and 0 bases, with 15 bases remaining between them. The CDR3 length is 18 residues. CDR1 is SGHAT and CDR2 is FQNNGV in the germline V gene.

The chain links TRBV2 to TRBJ1-2, with TRBD1 matching over 7 bases. The CDR3 is made up of 12 amino acids. J gave up 2 bases and V 10 bases, and 4 bases lay outside the gene matches. CDR1 and CDR2 from the germline V gene are SNHLY and FYNNEI. The CDR3 region is CAILRGNYGYTF. The CDR3 DNA reads as TGTGCCATCCTCAGGGGGAACTATGGCTACACCTTC.

This chain links TRBV29-1 with TRBJ2-1, with 12 bases identical to TRBD1. This CDR3 has 16 amino acids. The germline V gene encodes CDR1 SQVTM and CDR2 ANQGSEA. V lost 4 bases and J lost 0; bases outside the gene matches: 4. The CDR3 loop is CSVGGQGAYSYNEQFF. CDR3 in DNA: TGCAGCGTTGGGGGACAGGGGGCGTACTCCTACAATGAGCAGTTCTTC.

A single count supports this clonotype. The chain couples TRBV29-1 to TRBJ2-5; 7 bases map to TRBD1. Germline CDR1 reads SQVTM; CDR2 reads ANQGSEA. V shed 6 bases, J shed 6 bases, and the junction held 13 bases outside the gene matches. CDR3 size: 14 residues. CDR3 loop: CSVAQGDVFQTQYF. DNA of the CDR3: TGCAGCGTGGCTCAGGGGGACGTGTTCCAGACCCAGTACTTC.

This clonotype was counted between two and nine times. The chain combines TRBV29-1 with TRBJ2-1; 12 bases agree with TRBD2. The CDR3 contains 15 residues. CDR1 SQVTM and CDR2 ANQGSEA come from the germline V gene. Trimming removed 1 base from V and 9 bases from J; junction bases left unmatched: 7. The CDR3 nucleotides read TGCAGCGTTGAAGTTGGACTAGCGGGACACATTGAGCAGTTCTTC. As protein: CSVEVGLAGHIEQFF.

This clonotype was seen ten or more times. This rearrangement joins TRBV6-5 to TRBJ1-6; unclear D gene. Germline loops: CDR1 MNHEY, CDR2 SVGAGI. The CDR3 covers 15 residues. The germline V and J ends were trimmed by 3 bases and 7 bases, with 13 bases remaining between them. CDR3 amino acids: CASSYLEGGNSPLHF. Written as DNA, the CDR3 is TGTGCCAGCAGTTATTTGGAGGGAGGCAATTCACCCCTCCACTTT.

This sequence joins TRBV7-2 and TRBJ2-2, with D unclear. Per germline, CDR1 SGHTA and CDR2 FQGNSA. The V end was cut by 5 bases, the J end by 2 bases, with 12 bases between. CDR3 size: 15 residues. This chain's CDR3 is CASSPNPTNTGELFF. CDR3 DNA sequence: TGTGCCAGCAGCCCGAACCCGACCAACACCGGGGAGCTGTTTTTT.

This clonotype was observed a handful of times. The chain combines TRBV20-1 with TRBJ2-7, with D perhaps assigned TRBD1 or TRBD2 (5 bases each). Trimming took off 3 bases at V and 0 bases at J, with 15 bases between the two ends. CDR3 size: 15 residues. Germline-derived CDR1 and CDR2 are DFQATT and SNEGSKA (reference sequence). The CDR3 loop reads CSASWPGGISYEQYF. The CDR3 DNA follows: TGCAGTGCTAGCTGGCCTGGGGGAATCTCCTACGAGCAGTACTTC.

A few counts support this clonotype. The J gene is TRBJ1-3, the V gene TRBV7-9; D unresolved. With 3 bases removed from V and 0 bases from J, the gap between germline ends came to 6 bases. This CDR3 region has 14 residues. Germline V gene lookup returns CDR1 SEHNR and CDR2 FQNEAQ (reference sequence). CDR3 in amino acids: CASSFQTSGNTIYF. In nucleotides, the CDR3 is TGTGCCAGCAGCTTCCAGACCTCTGGAAACACCATATATTTT.

This clonotype was counted a few times. V gene TRBV3-1 combines with J gene TRBJ2-2; D perhaps matches TRBD2 (5 bases). The V and J ends lost 1 base and 6 bases respectively, with 12 bases between them. This CDR3 spans 15 amino acids. Germline V gene sequence: CDR1 LGHDT, CDR2 YNNKEL (reference sequence). The CDR3 spells CASSQAGINAGELFF. Here the CDR3 DNA reads TGTGCCAGCAGCCAAGCGGGGATCAATGCCGGGGAGCTGTTTTTT.

The table lists this clonotype with many counts. V and J are TRBV27 and TRBJ2-1; 8 bases are shared with TRBD2. Germline CDR1 MNHEY, CDR2 SMNVEV (reference sequence). The J segment lost 3 bases and the V segment lost 4 bases, leaving 5 bases of the junction unmatched. The CDR3 covers 15 residues. CDR3 sequence: CASSSPLAVYNEQFF. CDR3 nucleotide sequence: TGTGCCAGCAGTTCCCCACTAGCGGTCTACAATGAGCAGTTCTTC.

The count of this clonotype is one. The gene calls are TRBV7-9 and TRBJ2-2; TRBD2 matches at 7 bases. Germline V gene data show CDR1 as SEHNR and CDR2 as FQNEAQ (reference sequence). The CDR3 sequence is 16 residues long. V trimming: 5 bases; J trimming: 6 bases; junction bases outside the gene matches: 12. The CDR3 region is CASSHRGEGVAGELFF. CDR3 coding DNA: TGTGCCAGCAGCCATCGGGGGGAAGGAGTCGCCGGGGAGCTGTTTTTT.

The sample holds a few counts of this clonotype. The gene calls are TRBV5-1 and TRBJ2-1; a possible D gene is TRBD2 (6 bases). CDR1 is SGHRS and CDR2 is YFSETQ in the germline V gene. The CDR3 length is 16 residues. V gave up 4 bases and J gave up 1 base, with 15 bases separating them. DNA of the CDR3: TGCGCCAGCAGCCCGCCGCGGGGTCCGTCCTACAATGAGCAGTTCTTC. It codes for CASSPPRGPSYNEQFF.

This clonotype was seen more than once but under ten times. The chain's CDR3 is CASSYSTASVYNEQFF. DNA for the CDR3: TGTGCCAGCAGTTACTCGACAGCATCAGTATACAATGAGCAGTTCTTC. The rearrangement links TRBV6-5 to TRBJ2-1; weak D call: TRBD1 (5 bases). CDR3 length: 16 amino acids. V gave up 0 bases and J gave up 4 bases, with 13 bases separating them. CDR1 MNHEY and CDR2 SVGAGI come from the germline V gene.

This clonotype was found a few times. The chain couples TRBV12-3 or TRBV12-4 to TRBJ2-7; possibly TRBD1 for D (5 bases). The V end was cut by 6 bases, the J end by 3 bases, with 9 bases between. The CDR3 is 12 residues long. Here the CDR3 DNA reads TGTGCCAGCAGCGACAGCTACTACGAGCAGTACTTC. Protein sequence: CASSDSYYEQYF.

This clonotype came up many times. The chain is built from TRBV27 and TRBJ2-7; no definite D call. Per germline, CDR1 MNHEY and CDR2 SMNVEV (reference sequence). V was shortened by 2 bases and J by 0 bases, with 8 bases between the two germline ends. This CDR3 has 14 amino acids. The chain's CDR3 is CASSLMAHSYEQYF. Written as DNA, the CDR3 is TGTGCCAGCAGTTTAATGGCTCACTCCTACGAGCAGTACTTC.

The chain employs TRBV4-2 and TRBJ2-2, with D perhaps matching TRBD1 or TRBD2 (5 bases each). The V end lost 0 bases, the J end lost 8 bases, and 22 bases lay between the germline ends. The CDR3 has 18 residues. Germline lookup yields CDR1 LGHNA and CDR2 YNFKEQ. CDR3 protein: CASSQDEQEVGVEGELFF. In DNA, the CDR3 is TGTGCCAGCAGCCAAGATGAGCAGGAAGTGGGGGTCGAAGGGGAGCTGTTTTTT.

This clonotype occurred many times. The rearrangement joins TRBV4-3 to TRBJ2-7, with 7 bases matching TRBD1. V lost 0 bases and J lost 7; bases outside the gene matches: 3. Germline V CDR1 and CDR2: LGHNA, YSLEER. This CDR3 is built from 13 residues. This chain's CDR3 is CASSQDRGIEQYF. The CDR3 region has the DNA TGCGCCAGCAGCCAAGACAGGGGGATTGAGCAGTACTTC.

The chain employs TRBV4-1 and TRBJ2-7; TRBD1 or TRBD2 may be the D gene (5 bases each). CDR1 and CDR2 from the germline V gene are MGHRA and YSYEKL. Between the trimmed V and J ends, which lost 6 bases and 3 bases, there was a span of 15 bases. This CDR3 is 14 amino acids long. CDR3 nucleotide sequence: TGCGCCAGCAGGCCATCACAGGACTTCTACGAGCAGTACTTC. Its translation is CASRPSQDFYEQYF.

This clonotype showed up just a few times. Here the CDR3 reads CSARVPGGYEQYF. The DNA of the CDR3 is TGCAGTGCTAGAGTACCAGGGGGCTACGAGCAGTACTTC. The gene calls are TRBV20-1 and TRBJ2-7, with 7 bases fitting TRBD1. The CDR3 has 13 amino acids. V dropped 1 base and J dropped 3; count of bases not matched to a gene: 3. Germline lookup yields CDR1 DFQATT and CDR2 SNEGSKA (reference sequence).

This clonotype showed up many times. The chain uses TRBV6-1 and TRBJ2-2; 7 nucleotides match TRBD2. Trimming at V came to 1 base and at J to 6 bases, leaving 5 bases not matched to a gene. From germline, CDR1 is MNHNS and CDR2 SASEGT. The CDR3 covers 15 residues. The CDR3 nucleotides read TGTGCCAGCAGTGAAGGCCTGGGGGGGGCCGGGGAGCTGTTTTTT. It encodes CASSEGLGGAGELFF.

This clonotype was seen many times. The chain joins TRBV20-1 to TRBJ2-7; D possibly corresponds to TRBD2 (6 bases). Trimming shortened V by 3 bases and J by 6 bases, and 15 bases separated the two germline ends. In germline, CDR1 is DFQATT, CDR2 SNEGSKA (reference sequence). This CDR3 has 13 amino acids. The CDR3 DNA reads TGCAGTGCTAGTGGGCTAGCGAGGGGCGAGCAGTACTTC. Amino acid sequence: CSASGLARGEQYF.

V usage is TRBV5-1 and J usage is TRBJ2-7, with TRBD2 identical over 11 bases. CDR1 is SGHRS and CDR2 is YFSETQ in the germline V gene. The ends lost 4 bases at V and 4 bases at J; junction bases unmatched: 10. This CDR3 is 16 amino acids long. As DNA, the CDR3 is TGCGCCAGCAGCCACAAGTCCGGGACTAGCGGTTACGAGCAGTACTTC. It encodes CASSHKSGTSGYEQYF.

V is TRBV12-5 and J is TRBJ2-1; no clear D. CDR3 length: 13 amino acids. V was clipped by 6 bases and J by 10 bases, with 16 bases between them. In germline, CDR1 is LGHNT, CDR2 FRNRAP. The CDR3 DNA follows: TGTGCTAGTGGCCCCTTCCCCGAAGGGGAGCAGTTCTTC. Translating gives CASGPFPEGEQFF. Full variable domain (remainder filled in from reference TRBV12-5 and TRBJ2-1): DARVTQTPRHKVTEMGQEVTMRCQPILGHNTVFWYRQTMMQGLELLAYFRNRAPLDDSGMPKDRFSAEMPDATLATLKIQPSEPRDSAVYFCASGPFPEGEQFFGPGTRLTVL.